The TCR beta chain described here comes from a study of blood T cell repertoires in COVID-19. Study-wide context: Samples representing acute and convalescent COVID-19 were sourced from the United States, Italy and Spain. In each case, the material was cDNA or gDNA derived from T cells, B-cell-depleted T cells, or PBMCs.

Methods used by the authors: Estimation of nucleated cell counts was performed using reference gene primer amplification. TCRdb keeps only in-frame clones here, not all; method: immunoSEQ multiplex PCR. V and J calls and clone size are as listed in that table; D and trimming were resolved from the DNA. This table has 110,000 to 150,000 clones, approximately 83% appearing once. V was trimmed by 6 bases and J by 5 bases, leaving 19 bases between them. The CDR3 runs 15 residues. CDR1 is MNHEY, CDR2 SVGAGI, per germline. The specimen sequenced was peripheral blood. This chain links TRBV6-5 with TRBJ2-5; D possibly corresponds to TRBD1 (6 bases). This TCR came from a human donor in a cohort sampled during active COVID-19. The CDR3 reads CASSAGTNDLETQYF. CDR3 nucleotide sequence: TGTGCCAGCAGCGCCGGGACAAACGATCTGGAGACCCAGTACTTC.